Sequencing of this T cell receptor beta chain was carried out in a study of cytomegalovirus exposure and HLA in healthy donors. PCR primers comprised 60 Vbeta and 13 Jbeta primers. In the original analysis: As a later analysis found, there were 70 million to 80 million unique TCR beta chains, of which roughly 11 million were shared. Data came from immunoSEQ multiplex PCR; TCRdb stores just in-frame clones and leaves some out. V, J and clone size were drawn from that table, and D and trimming were deduced from the DNA. This sample has 150,000 or so clones, with 75% to 80% found just once. Germline loops: CDR1 MGHRA, CDR2 YSYEKL. The V gene lost 6 bases and the J gene lost 7 bases, with 13 bases spanning the gap. The CDR3 spans 13 residues.

The chain recombines TRBV4-1 with TRBJ1-5; tentative D call: TRBD1 (5 bases). The TCR comes from a woman between 40 and 55 years old in good health and CMV-seronegative. Sequencing used PBMCs. In DNA form, the CDR3 reads TGCGCCAGCAGAGGGGCTGACAAGCAGCCCCAGCATTTT. Its protein is CASRGADKQPQHF.